This is a list of T cell receptor beta chains from one sample in a study of identical twins. TCRdb re-derived calls from the 5' RACE reads in MiXCR, one entry per CDR3 protein. The table records 240,000 or so distinct CDR3 sequences, under 12% of them present only once. Sequenced sample: memory T cells sorted from blood. The source of these receptors is a man aged 50 or older in good health. The CDR3 runs from the conserved cysteine through the conserved F or W. The D gene is left open where the match is weak.

v_call d_call cdr3_aa
TRBV2 TRBD1 CASFQGAGEQYF
TRBV4-2 NA CASSQTPAEANVLTF
TRBV4-3 NA CASSQEPWEGGYTF
TRBV6-1 NA CATVRATEAFF
TRBV20-1 NA CSARGSGQRFSGNTIYF
TRBV20-1 NA CSAPWPGQFTDTQYF
TRBV21-1 NA CASPESMIPYGYTF
TRBV20-1 TRBD2 CSARKREVNNEQFF
TRBV4-2 NA CASSQDGGMNTEAFF
TRBV5-6 TRBD1 CASSIWTGAYNEQFF
TRBV7-8 TRBD1 CASSARRTGNTGELFF
TRBV5-1 NA CASSVDSRTEAFF
TRBV5-1 TRBD1 CASSLSQGSSYNEQFF
TRBV3-1 TRBD1 CASSQDGDRGAYNEQFF
TRBV6-2/TRBV6-3 TRBD2 CASNKGLAGVSEQYF
TRBV20-1 NA CSAVQAWGYTF
TRBV6-1 TRBD2 CASIERGGRSTDTQYF
TRBV4-1 NA CASSQTRVSYNEQFF
TRBV15 TRBD1 CATSRGTGVGYTF
TRBV7-2 NA CASSLGGGLDGYTF
TRBV20-1 TRBD1 CSASQPAGGTEAFF
TRBV13 NA CASSSYGSRANVLTF
TRBV5-1 TRBD1 CASSLPGTGGYEQYF
TRBV15 NA CATSGANVLTF
TRBV12-3/TRBV12-4 TRBD1 CASSYGQVTEAFF
TRBV5-3 TRBD1 CASLRRGQGHFTYNEQFF
TRBV5-1 NA CASSSSSLDYGYTF
TRBV5-4 NA CASSLTGRSGANVLTF
TRBV11-2 TRBD1 CASSADREKGTQYF
TRBV9 NA CASSVGPEPVHLREQFF
TRBV5-1 NA CASSLEVNSGANVLTF
TRBV5-5 NA CASSTRQTTYGYTF
TRBV15 NA CATSRDYPTGSQETQYF
TRBV3-1 NA CASSPSKFVSDGYTF
TRBV29-1 TRBD2 CSVGASGRGIETQYF
TRBV10-3 TRBD2 CAISRDYLGELFF
TRBV29-1 NA CSVLGGEQFF
TRBV24-1 TRBD2 CATSDPAGADNEQFF
TRBV5-1 NA CASSLDSGAYTQYF
TRBV20-1 TRBD1 CSASRDRGPQETQYF
TRBV18 TRBD1 CASSPTGGSGANVLTF
TRBV20-1 NA CSAPIYNEQFF
TRBV20-1 NA CSAREGLGDTEAFF
TRBV29-1 NA CSVQRGTGNNEQFF
TRBV7-8 NA CASSLAPGLQETQYF
TRBV25-1 NA CASSEYVWGTGELFF